This T cell receptor (beta chain) is drawn from a study of identifying expanded T cells in peripheral blood. Trimming removed 7 bases at V and 6 bases at J, with 10 bases between. The V gene's germline CDR1 is SGHDN and CDR2 FVKESK. The CDR3 sequence is 13 residues long. With respect to this clone: What it recognizes is unknown.

Findings and caveats of the study: Clone count variance between roughly two-week samples rose with total template count.

Only in-frame clones appear in the TCRdb table, and some are missing; sequencing was by immunoSEQ multiplex PCR. Of approximately 85,000 clones in the sample, 88% were seen once. Healthy donors had no documented immune events, such as infections, while sampled. The chain couples TRBV14 to TRBJ1-6; D possibly corresponds to TRBD1 (6 bases). The sequenced sample consisted of blood. The sequence came from a person aged 18 to 70 in good health. The CDR3 reads CASNGQINSPLHF. The CDR3 DNA sequence: TGTGCCAGCAACGGACAGATTAATTCACCCCTCCACTTT.